The clone carrying this TCR beta chain has only a few counts. These data belong to a study of blood T cell repertoires in COVID-19. Study-wide context: Sites across the United States, Italy and Spain contributed samples from acute and convalescent COVID-19. The cDNA or gDNA used as material had been derived from T cells, B-cell-depleted T cells, or PBMCs.

Germline assignment: CDR1 LNHNV and CDR2 YYDKDF (reference sequence). V gave up 3 bases and J gave up 4 bases, with 12 bases separating them. The CDR3 extends over 14 amino acids. As handled by the study authors: Nucleated cell counts were estimated from reference gene primer amplification. Profiled with immunoSEQ multiplex PCR; TCRdb holds only in-frame clones, not every one. Clone size and the V and J calls come from that table; the DNA yielded D and trimming. The table shows just over 650,000 clones, with about 90% occurring only once. The J gene is TRBJ1-2, the V gene TRBV15; weak D call: TRBD1 (5 bases). Material for sequencing was peripheral blood. The TCR comes from a woman between 18 and 30 years old with acute or convalescent COVID-19. The CDR3 loop reads CATSRAQAFYGYTF. Written as DNA, the CDR3 is TGTGCCACCAGCAGGGCACAGGCCTTCTATGGCTACACCTTC.